These T cell receptor beta chains were read from a single sample in a study of cytomegalovirus exposure and HLA in healthy donors. Repertoires were generated with immunoSEQ multiplex PCR, while TCRdb's copy carries only in-frame clones and drops some. The table includes fewer than 250,000 clones, more than 70% detected once. Sample: PBMCs. The receptors stem from a man aged 25-40 years in good health and CMV-seropositive. The CDR3 runs from the conserved cysteine through the conserved F or W. The D gene is left open where the match is weak. For some rows the clone size is stated as once, few or many, or as a class when expanded; others skip it.

cdr3_aa cdr3_nt j_call v_call d_call clone_size
CASSGGGRATEAFF TGTGCCAGCAGCGGAGGCGGGCGCGCCACTGAAGCTTTCTTT TRBJ1-1 TRBV5-8 . .
CASSLPWRGGDSGYTF TGTGCCAGCAGTTTACCCTGGAGGGGCGGAGATTCTGGCTACACCTTC TRBJ1-2 TRBV28 . few
CASSVEAGNTGELFF TGCGCCAGCAGCGTAGAAGCGGGGAACACCGGGGAGCTGTTTTTT TRBJ2-2 TRBV9 . .
CASSTGTGGGETQYF TGCGCCAGCAGTACCGGGACAGGGGGTGGGGAGACCCAGTACTTC TRBJ2-5 TRBV5-1 TRBD1 .
CASSSLLEGNQPQHF TGTGCCAGCAGCAGCTTATTGGAGGGCAATCAGCCCCAGCATTTT TRBJ1-5 TRBV7-9 . .
CATSRDRTGWRAEAFF TGTGCCACCAGCAGAGATCGGACAGGGTGGAGGGCTGAAGCTTTCTTT TRBJ1-1 TRBV15 TRBD1 few
CASTPHRAHYEQYF TGTGCCAGCACCCCACACAGGGCCCATTACGAGCAGTACTTC TRBJ2-7 TRBV6-6 . .
CASSDLTGGRVEKLFF TGTGCCAGCAGTGACCTCACAGGGGGCCGGGTTGAAAAACTGTTTTTT TRBJ1-4 TRBV25-1 TRBD1 .
CASSLVLSEQFF TGTGCCAGCAGCTTAGTCTTATCCGAGCAGTTCTTC TRBJ2-1 TRBV7-2 . .
CASSSSGYNEQFF TGTGCCAGCTCTAGCAGCGGCTACAATGAGCAGTTCTTC TRBJ2-1 TRBV18 . .
CASSLTGGLNTEAFF TGTGCCAGCAGCTTAACAGGGGGCTTGAACACTGAAGCTTTCTTT TRBJ1-1 TRBV7-3 TRBD1 .
CASSTYGQGRETQYF TGTGCCAGCAGCACTTACGGACAGGGGAGAGAGACCCAGTACTTC TRBJ2-5 TRBV5-6 TRBD1 .
CASSWTGENTEAFF TGTGCCAGCAGCTGGACAGGGGAGAACACTGAAGCTTTCTTT TRBJ1-1 TRBV7-3 TRBD1 .
CASSYGTGLYTEAFF TGTGCCAGCAGCTACGGGACAGGCTTATACACTGAAGCTTTCTTT TRBJ1-1 TRBV7-8 TRBD1 .
CASSTGTAGAGELFF TGTGCCAGCAGCACCGGGACAGCTGGCGCCGGGGAGCTGTTTTTT TRBJ2-2 TRBV7-3 TRBD1 .
CATSRGGTSGSYEQFF TGTGCCACCAGCAGGGGGGGGACTAGCGGGAGTTATGAGCAGTTCTTC TRBJ2-1 TRBV15 TRBD2 .
CASSSLLGLGFETQYF TGTGCCAGCAGTTCCCTGCTGGGGCTCGGGTTTGAGACCCAGTACTTC TRBJ2-5 TRBV28 . .
CAPGTSVGNEQFF TGTGCCCCAGGGACTAGCGTTGGCAATGAGCAGTTCTTC TRBJ2-1 TRBV2 TRBD2 .
CASSFTSGAGTDTQYF TGTGCCAGCAGCTTTACCTCAGGGGCCGGCACAGATACGCAGTATTTT TRBJ2-3 TRBV11-2 . .
CASSLRLDSVYGYTF TGTGCCAGCAGTTTGCGCCTCGACAGCGTCTATGGCTACACCTTC TRBJ1-2 TRBV27 . .
CASSPRTGDRGTEAFF TGTGCCAGCTCACCACGTACAGGGGATCGGGGCACTGAAGCTTTCTTT TRBJ1-1 TRBV18 TRBD1 few
CASSFGQGGNEQFF TGTGCCAGCAGCTTCGGACAGGGTGGCAATGAGCAGTTCTTC TRBJ2-1 TRBV5-6 TRBD1 .
CASSPGGPETQYF TGTGCCAGCAGCCCCGGGGGTCCGGAGACCCAGTACTTC TRBJ2-5 TRBV7-3 . few
CASEGTSGTTGELFF TGTGCCAGCGAAGGGACTAGCGGGACTACCGGGGAGCTGTTTTTT TRBJ2-2 TRBV6-1 TRBD2 .
CSVLRQGELYTQYF TGCAGCGTACTCAGACAGGGGGAGTTATATACGCAGTATTTT TRBJ2-3 TRBV29-1 TRBD1 .
CASSVNRGYRETQYF TGTGCCAGCAGTGTCAACAGGGGGTACCGAGAGACCCAGTACTTC TRBJ2-5 TRBV28 TRBD1 .
CASTSGAGGPDTQYF TGTGCCAGTACCAGTGGGGCGGGAGGGCCAGATACGCAGTATTTT TRBJ2-3 TRBV19 TRBD2 .
CASSKGLSPDTQYF TGTGCCAGCTCCAAAGGACTTTCCCCAGATACGCAGTATTTT TRBJ2-3 TRBV11-3 . .
CASSVYGDEKLFF TGTGCCAGCAGTGTTTACGGGGATGAAAAACTGTTTTTT TRBJ1-4 TRBV2 . .
CATSGKQGSSNQPQHF TGTGCCACCAGCGGAAAACAGGGATCTAGCAATCAGCCCCAGCATTTT TRBJ1-5 TRBV15 . .
CASSRTGTGWSGANVLTF TGTGCCAGTAGTAGGACCGGGACAGGGTGGTCTGGGGCCAACGTCCTGACTTTC TRBJ2-6 TRBV19 TRBD1 .
CASSNGGRLVNEQFF TGTGCCAGCAGCAATGGCGGGAGACTGGTCAATGAGCAGTTCTTC TRBJ2-1 TRBV5-4 TRBD2 .
CASSDVTGVVQYF TGTGCCAGCAGTGACGTGACAGGGGTTGTCCAGTACTTC TRBJ2-5 TRBV6-1 TRBD1 .
CASSQQTAGARVEQFF TGTGCCAGCAGCCAGCAGACAGCGGGCGCTCGTGTGGAGCAGTTCTTC TRBJ2-1 TRBV4-2 . .
CASSPGTSREQYF TGTGCCAGCAGCCCCGGGACTAGCCGCGAGCAGTACTTC TRBJ2-7 TRBV13 TRBD2 .
CASRRVGSGTGELFF TGTGCCAGCAGGAGGGTAGGGTCGGGGACCGGGGAGCTGTTTTTT TRBJ2-2 TRBV9 . .
CSVSQGLRQGGVTDTQYF TGCAGCGTTTCCCAAGGGCTTAGACAAGGGGGCGTGACAGATACGCAGTATTTT TRBJ2-3 TRBV29-1 TRBD1 .
CASSVAGTGAYTGELFF TGTGCCAGCAGCGTAGCCGGGACAGGGGCCTACACCGGGGAGCTGTTTTTT TRBJ2-2 TRBV9 TRBD1 .
CASSLLGSSLRETQYF TGTGCCAGCAGCTTACTCGGGAGCTCGCTTCGAGAGACCCAGTACTTC TRBJ2-5 TRBV7-8 . few
CASSLRDRVGEKLFF TGTGCCAGCAGCTTGAGGGACAGGGTTGGGGAAAAACTGTTTTTT TRBJ1-4 TRBV5-8 TRBD1 .
CASSPRGIENTEAFF TGTGCCAGCAGCCCCAGGGGAATTGAGAACACTGAAGCTTTCTTT TRBJ1-1 TRBV7-9 . .
CASSLRGQDNEKLFF TGCGCCAGCAGCTTGAGAGGGCAGGATAATGAAAAACTGTTTTTT TRBJ1-4 TRBV5-1 . few